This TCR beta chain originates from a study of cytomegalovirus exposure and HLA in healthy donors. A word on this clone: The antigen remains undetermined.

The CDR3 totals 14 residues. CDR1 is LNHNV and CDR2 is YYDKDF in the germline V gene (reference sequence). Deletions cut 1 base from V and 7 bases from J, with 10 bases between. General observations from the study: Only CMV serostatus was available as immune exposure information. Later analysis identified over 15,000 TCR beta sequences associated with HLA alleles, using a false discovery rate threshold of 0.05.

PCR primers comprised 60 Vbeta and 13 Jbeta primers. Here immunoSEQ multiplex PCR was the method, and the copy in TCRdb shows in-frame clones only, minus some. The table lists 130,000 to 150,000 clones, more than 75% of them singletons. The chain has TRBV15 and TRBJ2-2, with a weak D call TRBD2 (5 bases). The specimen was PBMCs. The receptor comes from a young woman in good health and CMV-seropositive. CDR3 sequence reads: CATSRGTGGGELFF. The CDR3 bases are TGTGCCACCAGCAGAGGGACCGGAGGCGGGGAGCTGTTTTTT. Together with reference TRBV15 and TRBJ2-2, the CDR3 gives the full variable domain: DAMVIQNPRYQVTQFGKPVTLSCSQTLNHNVMYWYQQKSSQAPKLLFHYYDKDFNNEADTPDNFQSRRPNTSFCFLDIRSPGLGDTAMYLCATSRGTGGGELFFGEGSRLTVL.